Listed below are T cell receptor beta chains from one sample, sequenced in a study of response to subunit inactivated influenza vaccine. MiXCR, applied by TCRdb to the RT-PCR reads, yields one record per CDR3 protein. The sample lists 750,000 to 850,000 distinct CDR3 sequences, 18% occurring once. This specimen was PBMCs from blood, taken about 5 days after vaccination. Every receptor here comes from a man between 50 and 59 years old who received an inactivated influenza vaccine. Both conserved end residues are part of each CDR3. D genes are given only for firm matches. Not all rows give a size; the values are once, few, many and, for expanded clones, a class.

-	-	TRBJ1-5	TRBV20-1	CSARDFGGSNQPQHF	TGCAGTGCTAGAGATTTTGGGGGGTCCAATCAGCCCCAGCATTTT
-	-	TRBJ2-7	TRBV20-1	CSAMSLVDEQYF	TGCAGTGCTATGAGTTTGGTAGACGAGCAGTACTTC
many	TRBD1	TRBJ2-7	TRBV29-1	CSALKLQGATYEQYF	TGCAGCGCCCTCAAACTACAGGGGGCAACCTACGAGCAGTACTTC
-	TRBD1	TRBJ2-7	TRBV30	CASGDSHYEQYF	TGTGCCTCCGGGGACAGTCATTACGAGCAGTACTTC
-	TRBD2	TRBJ2-2	TRBV7-7	CASSLEAGGQGTGELFF	TGTGCTAGCAGCTTAGAAGCGGGGGGGCAAGGCACCGGGGAGCTGTTTTTT
-	-	TRBJ1-1	TRBV29-1	CSVVTGLNTEAFF	TGCAGCGTTGTTACAGGGTTGAACACTGAAGCTTTCTTT
many	TRBD2	TRBJ2-1	TRBV28	CASSLEAPAGGRWVYNEQFF	TGTGCCAGCAGTTTGGAGGCGCCAGCGGGGGGCCGTTGGGTCTACAATGAGCAGTTCTTC
-	-	TRBJ2-5	TRBV7-2	CASSLDGYQETQYF	TGTGCCAGCAGCTTAGATGGCTACCAAGAGACCCAGTACTTC
few	-	TRBJ1-1	TRBV5-1	CASSSQGKAFF	TGCGCCAGCAGCTCACAGGGTAAAGCTTTCTTT
few	TRBD2	TRBJ2-7	TRBV10-3	CASRRETGYEQYF	TGTGCATCCCGGCGGGAGACGGGGTACGAGCAGTACTTC
many	-	TRBJ1-1	TRBV20-1	CSATPGRWTEAFF	TGCAGTGCGACTCCGGGACGATGGACTGAAGCTTTCTTT